The text below deals with one T cell receptor (beta chain). The sample originates from a study of T cell responses to AZD1222 COVID-19 vaccine. The table came from immunoSEQ multiplex PCR; TCRdb's copy has only in-frame clones and leaves some out. The table lists under 200,000 clones, roughly 94% of them singletons. From germline, CDR1 is MDHEN and CDR2 SYDVKM. The CDR3 covers 13 residues. V dropped 2 bases and J dropped 6 bases, with 11 bases sitting between them. The chain recombines TRBV28 with TRBJ2-7; D gene uncertain. This specimen was peripheral blood, taken on day 0 of AZD1222 vaccination. This TCR derives from an adult in good health. CDR3 loop: CASSLPQSSEQYF. CDR3 nucleotide sequence: TGTGCCAGCAGTTTACCCCAAAGCTCCGAGCAGTACTTC.